This T cell receptor (beta chain) was found in a study of CD8+ T cells in alopecia areata. Study overall: It was oral tofacitinib, at 5 to 10 mg twice daily, that treated patients received.

Sorting from PBMCs produced CD4+ and CD8+ T cells. Trimming removed 5 bases from V and 3 bases from J; junction bases left unmatched: 6. Germline V gene data show CDR1 as MNHNS and CDR2 as SASEGT. This CDR3 region has 14 residues. Study-wide findings and caveats: Lesional scalp, notably in alopecia totalis/universalis, had clonality above that of normal scalp.

Extracted RNA was reverse transcribed into cDNA, the sequencing template. The assay was immunoSEQ multiplex PCR, and TCRdb's table has in-frame clones only and misses some. The top ten clones hold over 12% of a sample with 170,000 or so clones, 59% of them seen once. In the case of this clone: The antigen remains undetermined.

This clonotype was obtained from a human donor with alopecia areata. The sample here was CD4+ T cells sorted from blood, taken at week 0. The chain has TRBV6-1 and TRBJ1-2; TRBD1 matches at 7 bases. Written as DNA, the CDR3 is TGTGCCAGCAGTACGACCCAGGGGGACTATGGCTACACCTTC. Protein product: CASSTTQGDYGYTF.